One T cell receptor beta chain is described in this entry. The antigen this receptor binds is unknown. No base quality values were provided; no much bigger clone lies one nucleotide off. This sample stems from a study of blood T cell repertoires in COVID-19 (dated by TCRdb to 2020 to 2021). For the study in its entirety: The collaborator samples originated in the United States, Italy and Spain and spanned the acute and convalescent phases of COVID-19. Samples came from the ongoing ImmuneRACE study (first 160 participants) plus 1,254 subjects from 6 global collaborators. The repertoires were made available in a free public database intended to serve as a resource for research on the immune response to SARS-CoV-2. The dataset comprised deeply sampled blood TCRbeta repertoires from subjects exposed to, actively infected with, or recovered from COVID-19. The prospective study material was composed of cDNA or gDNA derived from T cells, B-cell-depleted T cells, or PBMCs. Nearly every sample came with metadata listing a de-identified subject ID, COVID-19 status, age in years and sex. HLA class I and class II types, where available, came from metadata supplied by the sample provider rather than from assay-based typing.

TCRbeta CDR3 regions were amplified from genomic DNA by means of the immunoSEQ Assay, a bias-controlled multiplex PCR. The original pipeline was this. Nucleated cell counts per sample were estimated from amplification of reference gene primers within the assay. To quantify the absolute abundance of each unique TCRbeta CDR3 rearrangement, sequence reads were collapsed and filtered. Productive Simpson clonality was computed per sample as the square root of Simpson's diversity index over productive rearrangements. TCRdb re-hosts the immuneACCESS table, in-frame sequences only. Its copies lack some clones; in the studies checked, an unresolved V gene accounts for under half of them, and the cause for the rest is not known. V and J calls and clone size are copied from that table; D and trimming were computed from the DNA. Across this sample there are under 300,000 clones, with nearly 90% seen only once. The ten biggest clones cover under 2.5% of the sample.

On the study overall, not on this receptor specifically: Clinical and demographic metadata were provided uncurated, with the amount varying by source and participant.

CDR3 length: 11 amino acids, cysteine to phenylalanine. The read is trimmed to its CDR3 DNA, 33 bases read in frame from base 1. The germline V gene (reference sequence) sets CDR1 to DFQATT and CDR2 to SNEGSKA. V and J lose 6 bases and 7 bases, and a span of 9 bases separates them. In Seattle, one collaborating source enrolled patients while the infection was active and tracked those patients longitudinally over the course of disease. Collaborating institutions collected whole blood in K2EDTA tubes following their own protocols. Collaborator samples were shipped for TCRbeta analysis as frozen whole blood, isolated PBMCs, or DNA extracted from either sample type.

The sequence was obtained from a woman aged 55-70 years with COVID-19, enrolled during active disease. Source material: peripheral blood. The chain is encoded by TRBV20-1 joined to TRBJ1-4; TRBD1 is perhaps the D gene, given 5 matching bases. The CDR3 region has the sequence CSAGEAEKLFF. At the DNA level, the sequence is TGCAGTGCGGGGGAGGCTGAAAAACTGTTTTTT.